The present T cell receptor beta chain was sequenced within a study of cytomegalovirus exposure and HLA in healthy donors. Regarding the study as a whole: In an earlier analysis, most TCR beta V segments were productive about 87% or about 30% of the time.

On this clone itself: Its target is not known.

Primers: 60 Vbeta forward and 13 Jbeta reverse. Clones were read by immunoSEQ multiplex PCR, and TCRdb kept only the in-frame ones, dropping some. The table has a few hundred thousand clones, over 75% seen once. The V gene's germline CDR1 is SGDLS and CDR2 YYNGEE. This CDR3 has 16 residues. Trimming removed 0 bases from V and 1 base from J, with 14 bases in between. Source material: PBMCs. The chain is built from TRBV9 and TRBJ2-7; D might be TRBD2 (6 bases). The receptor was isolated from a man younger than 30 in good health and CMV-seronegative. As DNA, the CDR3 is TGTGCCAGCAGCGTAGGGGGGTGGGCGGGATCCTACGAGCAGTACTTC. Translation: CASSVGGWAGSYEQYF.